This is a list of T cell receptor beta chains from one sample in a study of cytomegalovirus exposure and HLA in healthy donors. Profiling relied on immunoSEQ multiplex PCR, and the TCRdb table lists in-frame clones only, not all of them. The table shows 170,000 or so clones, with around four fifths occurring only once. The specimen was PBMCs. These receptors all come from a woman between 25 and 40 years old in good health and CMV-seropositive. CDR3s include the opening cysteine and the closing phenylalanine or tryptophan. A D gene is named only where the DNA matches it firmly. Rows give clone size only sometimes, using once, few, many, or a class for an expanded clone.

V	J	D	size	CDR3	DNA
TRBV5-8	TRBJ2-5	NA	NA	CASSYYLAWETQYF	TGTGCCAGCAGCTATTACCTAGCTTGGGAGACCCAGTACTTC
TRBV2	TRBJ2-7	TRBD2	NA	CASSVRGSSYEQYF	TGTGCCAGCAGTGTCCGCGGGAGTTCCTACGAGCAGTACTTC
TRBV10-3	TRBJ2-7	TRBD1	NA	CAAGQGVTYEQYF	TGTGCCGCGGGACAGGGGGTGACCTACGAGCAGTACTTC
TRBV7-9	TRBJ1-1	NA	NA	CASSPREVQGWTEAFF	TGTGCCAGCAGCCCCCGGGAGGTGCAGGGTTGGACTGAAGCTTTCTTT
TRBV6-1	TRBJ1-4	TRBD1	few	CASSAGTGLSTNEKLFF	TGTGCCAGCAGTGCAGGGACAGGTCTCTCAACTAATGAAAAACTGTTTTTT
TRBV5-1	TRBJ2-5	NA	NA	CASSYGKGVETQYF	TGCGCCAGCAGCTACGGGAAGGGGGTAGAGACCCAGTACTTC
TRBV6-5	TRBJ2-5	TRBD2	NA	CASTISGGETQYF	TGTGCCAGCACCATAAGCGGGGGCGAGACCCAGTACTTC
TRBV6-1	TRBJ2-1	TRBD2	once	CASSESSGMHNEQFF	TGTGCCAGCAGTGAGTCTAGCGGGATGCACAATGAGCAGTTCTTC
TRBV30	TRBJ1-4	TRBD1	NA	CAWSGQGPSTNEKLFF	TGTGCCTGGAGCGGACAGGGACCGTCAACTAATGAAAAACTGTTTTTT
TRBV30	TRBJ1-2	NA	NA	CAGHRSHYGYTF	TGTGCCGGGCACAGGTCCCACTATGGCTACACCTTC
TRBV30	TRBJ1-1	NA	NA	CAWRPGTRVGGAFF	TGTGCCTGGAGACCCGGGACACGCGTCGGTGGAGCTTTCTTT
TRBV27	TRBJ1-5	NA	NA	CASSLVWEGNQPQHF	TGTGCCAGCAGTTTAGTCTGGGAGGGCAATCAGCCCCAGCATTTT
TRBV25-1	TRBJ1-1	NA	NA	CASSKGQNTEAFF	TGTGCCAGCTCAAAGGGACAGAACACTGAAGCTTTCTTT
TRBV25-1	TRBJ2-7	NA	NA	CASSTMGAYEQYF	TGTGCCAGCAGTACCATGGGAGCCTACGAGCAGTACTTC
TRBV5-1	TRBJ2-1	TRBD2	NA	CASSLGLAGVVKGDEQFF	TGCGCCAGCAGCTTGGGGTTAGCGGGAGTGGTAAAGGGGGATGAGCAGTTCTTC
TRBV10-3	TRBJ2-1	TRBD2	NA	CAIRRLATNEQFF	TGTGCCATCCGGAGACTAGCGACGAATGAGCAGTTCTTC
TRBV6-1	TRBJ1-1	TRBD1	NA	CASREKSTGAANTEAFF	TGTGCCAGCAGGGAAAAATCAACAGGGGCGGCGAACACTGAAGCTTTCTTT
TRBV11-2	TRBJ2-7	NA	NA	CASSLGGTLDEQYF	TGTGCCAGCAGCTTAGGAGGGACACTCGACGAGCAGTACTTC
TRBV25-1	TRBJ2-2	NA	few	CASSVRGAGGELFF	TGTGCCAGCAGTGTCCGGGGGGCCGGCGGGGAGCTGTTTTTT
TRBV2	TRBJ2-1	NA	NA	CASTTRASSYNEQFF	TGTGCCAGCACTACCCGAGCTAGCTCCTACAATGAGCAGTTCTTC